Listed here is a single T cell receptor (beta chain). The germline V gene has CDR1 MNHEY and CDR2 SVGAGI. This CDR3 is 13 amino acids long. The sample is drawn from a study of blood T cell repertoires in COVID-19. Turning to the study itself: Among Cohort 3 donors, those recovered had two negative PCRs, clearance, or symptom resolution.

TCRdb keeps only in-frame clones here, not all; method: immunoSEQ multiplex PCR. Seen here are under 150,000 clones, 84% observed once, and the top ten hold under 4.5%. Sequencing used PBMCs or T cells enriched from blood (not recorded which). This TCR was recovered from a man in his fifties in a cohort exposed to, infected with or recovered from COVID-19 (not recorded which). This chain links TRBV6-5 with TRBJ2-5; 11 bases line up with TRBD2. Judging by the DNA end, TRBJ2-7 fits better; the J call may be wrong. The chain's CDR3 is CASSLAGGSEQYF. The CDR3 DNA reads TGTGCCAGCAGTTTAGCGGGGGGGTCCGAGCAGTACTTC.